Following are 17 T cell receptor beta chains from one sample sequenced in a study of cytomegalovirus exposure and HLA in healthy donors. The PCR contained 60 Vbeta and 13 Jbeta primers. Method: immunoSEQ multiplex PCR; TCRdb's copy keeps in-frame clones and lacks some. The repertoire holds roughly 86,000 clones, with 50% to 75% as singletons. The sequencing input was PBMCs. All receptors come from a man aged 25 to 40 in good health and CMV-seronegative.

In nucleotides, the CDR3 is TGTGCCAGCAGCTTAGCGCAAGCAGGAGAGACCCAGTACTTC. As protein: CASSLAQAGETQYF. This chain links TRBV7-6 with TRBJ2-5; D remains ambiguous. The length of the CDR3 is 14 residues. In germline, CDR1 is SGHVS, CDR2 FNYEAQ. V lost 0 bases to trimming and J lost 4 bases, with 9 bases between them.

This rearrangement joins TRBV7-2 to TRBJ1-6, with TRBD1 identical over 7 bases. The CDR3 runs to 14 residues. J gave up 9 bases and V 6 bases, and 8 bases lay outside the gene matches. The germline CDR1 and CDR2 sequences are SGHTA and FQGNSA. This CDR3 reads CASRSTGMFSPLHF. CDR3 sequence (DNA): TGTGCCAGCAGGTCGACAGGGATGTTTTCACCCCTCCACTTT. Full variable domain (rest looked up from reference TRBV7-2 and TRBJ1-6): GAGVSQSPSNKVTEKGKDVELRCDPISGHTALYWYRQSLGQGLEFLIYFQGNSAPDKSGLPSDRFSAERTGGSVSTLTIQRTQQEDSAVYLCASRSTGMFSPLHFGNGTRLTVT.

The chain combines TRBV7-2 with TRBJ2-7; D remains ambiguous. V lost 1 base and J lost 6, with 7 bases in between. The CDR3 totals 12 residues. In germline, CDR1 is SGHTA, CDR2 FQGNSA. DNA of the CDR3: TGTGCCAGCAGCTTAGTACTTGGCGAGCAGTACTTC. Its translation is CASSLVLGEQYF.

This clone came up a few times. This sequence joins TRBV7-9 and TRBJ1-2, with a tentative D call TRBD1 (6 bases). The CDR3 is 16 amino acids. Germline values: CDR1 SEHNR, CDR2 FQNEAQ (reference sequence). The ends were cut back, 3 bases at V and 0 bases at J, with 14 bases in the middle. The CDR3 protein is CASSFLQGISNYGYTF. CDR3 in DNA: TGTGCCAGCAGCTTCCTACAGGGTATATCTAACTATGGCTACACCTTC.

The sample holds one count of this clone. V is TRBV4-1 and J is TRBJ2-1; possibly TRBD2 for D (6 bases). The CDR3 extends over 15 amino acids. Between the trimmed V and J ends, which lost 0 bases and 1 base, there was a span of 7 bases. The germline gives CDR1 MGHRA, CDR2 YSYEKL. The CDR3 sequence: CASSQERESYNEQFF. In nucleotides, the CDR3 is TGCGCCAGCAGCCAAGAACGGGAGTCCTACAATGAGCAGTTCTTC.

The chain has TRBV14 and TRBJ1-4; TRBD1 matches at 7 bases. V gave up 4 bases and J gave up 4 bases; unmatched junction bases: 6. This CDR3 spans 15 amino acids. Germline CDR1 is SGHDN and CDR2 is FVKESK. The CDR3 region has the DNA TGTGCCAGCAGCCTCGTTCGGGACAGTAATGAAAAACTGTTTTTT. Encoded protein: CASSLVRDSNEKLFF.

The chain combines TRBV5-4 with TRBJ2-2; D is perhaps TRBD1 (5 bases). The CDR3 extends over 14 amino acids. V was clipped by 3 bases and J by 0 bases, with 6 bases between them. Germline assignment: CDR1 SGHNT and CDR2 YYREEE (reference sequence). CDR3 bases: TGTGCCAGCAGCTGGGGCCCGAACACCGGGGAGCTGTTTTTT. This encodes CASSWGPNTGELFF.

There are a few counts of this clone. V usage is TRBV5-1 and J usage is TRBJ1-1; no firm D call. Germline CDR1 is SGHRS and CDR2 is YFSETQ. The V end was cut by 4 bases, the J end by 1 base, with 8 bases between. The CDR3 has 13 residues. CDR3 loop: CASSTSGNTEAFF. CDR3 in DNA: TGCGCCAGCAGCACCTCAGGGAACACTGAAGCTTTCTTT.

The sample holds a few counts of this clone. The rearrangement uses TRBV25-1 and TRBJ2-7; the match to TRBD1 covers 8 bases. With V trimmed by 6 bases and J by 4 bases, 11 bases remained unmatched. This CDR3 is 15 amino acids long. Germline assignment: CDR1 MGHDK and CDR2 SYGVNS. The CDR3, as DNA: TGTGCCAGCAGGGTAGATGGACAGGGTGTTTACGAGCAGTACTTC. Amino acid sequence: CASRVDGQGVYEQYF.

CDR3 residues: CAGEEGASGYTF. CDR3 nucleotides: TGTGCCGGAGAGGAGGGGGCGAGTGGCTACACCTTC. The V call is TRBV28, the J call TRBJ1-2, with 7 bases aligning to TRBD1. This CDR3 has 12 residues. The germline V gene encodes CDR1 MDHEN and CDR2 SYDVKM. J gave up 7 bases and V 11 bases, and 10 bases lay outside the gene matches.

This sequence joins TRBV28 and TRBJ2-1, with D possibly matching TRBD1 (5 bases). Germline CDR1 reads MDHEN; CDR2 reads SYDVKM. V was cut by 6 bases and J by 5 bases, with 5 bases left in between. The CDR3 is 11 amino acids. The DNA of the CDR3 is TGTGCCAGCAGACAGGACAATGAGCAGTTCTTC. Encoded protein: CASRQDNEQFF.

The rearrangement uses TRBV27 and TRBJ2-1, with a tentative D call TRBD2 (6 bases). The V end was cut by 7 bases, the J end by 7 bases, with 14 bases between. CDR1 is MNHEY and CDR2 is SMNVEV in the germline V gene (reference sequence). This CDR3 contains 13 residues. The CDR3 DNA sequence: TGTGCCAGCACCCCGACTAGTGCGAATGAGCAGTTCTTC. This translates into CASTPTSANEQFF.

The chain recombines TRBV19 with TRBJ2-5; 10 bases fit TRBD2. After removal of 1 base from V and 4 bases from J, the junction contained 6 bases not matched to a gene. The V gene's germline CDR1 is LNHDA and CDR2 SQIVND (reference sequence). The CDR3 is 16 amino acids. The CDR3 reads CASSIGGTSVGETQYF. The CDR3, as DNA: TGTGCCAGTAGTATAGGTGGGACTAGCGTGGGAGAGACCCAGTACTTC.

The table lists this clone with a few counts. V and J are TRBV19 and TRBJ1-2; D not certain. This CDR3 spans 11 amino acids. Germline-derived CDR1 and CDR2 are LNHDA and SQIVND (reference sequence). Trimming cost V 10 bases and J 5 bases, with 11 bases left between them. The CDR3 DNA sequence: TGTGCCATATCAACGGGGTATGGCTACACCTTC. Protein product: CAISTGYGYTF. Complete variable domain (other parts from reference TRBV19 and TRBJ1-2): DGGITQSPKYLFRKEGQNVTLSCEQNLNHDAMYWYRQDPGQGLRLIYYSQIVNDFQKGDIAEGYSVSREKKESFPLTVTSAQKNPTAFYLCAISTGYGYTFGSGTRLTVV.

This clone has only a few counts. The chain carries TRBV20-1 and TRBJ1-4, with D uncertain. The V gene lost 6 bases and the J gene lost 5 bases, with 7 bases spanning the gap. CDR1 and CDR2 (germline): DFQATT, SNEGSKA (reference sequence). This CDR3 has 11 amino acids. CDR3 sequence reads: CSASGNEKLFF. The CDR3 DNA sequence: TGCAGTGCCAGCGGGAATGAAAAACTGTTTTTT.

The chain has TRBV10-3 and TRBJ2-5; D is uncertain. The CDR3 has 13 amino acids. With 3 bases removed from V and 0 bases from J, the gap between germline ends came to 5 bases. Germline V gene data show CDR1 as ENHRY and CDR2 as SYGVKD. The CDR3: CAISDLDQETQYF. CDR3 DNA: TGTGCCATCAGTGATCTAGACCAAGAGACCCAGTACTTC.

This rearrangement joins TRBV29-1 to TRBJ1-5; D uncertain. The CDR3 contains 13 residues. The V gene lost 7 bases and the J gene lost 7 bases, with 17 bases spanning the gap. Per germline, CDR1 SQVTM and CDR2 ANQGSEA. The DNA of the CDR3 is TGCAGCGCCGCGTCGTCGGGGAACCAGCCCCAGCATTTT. It specifies CSAASSGNQPQHF.